The 9 T cell receptor beta chains below come from one sample, sequenced in a study of T-cell reconstitution after alpha-beta-depleted transplantation in children. During its preparation, the TCRbeta library received unique molecular identifiers. TCRdb itself ran the PCR reads through MiXCR, one entry per CDR3 protein. The sample carries about 290,000 distinct CDR3 sequences, around 10% recorded once. The sample was PBMCs, taken before TCRalphabeta/CD19-depleted stem cell transplant. The receptors originated from a boy in the first two years of life with acute myeloid leukemia, due to receive a stem cell transplant.

This clonotype showed up many times. The chain has TRBV15 and TRBJ2-1; weak D call: TRBD2 (6 bases). Trimming cost V 3 bases and J 5 bases, with 14 bases left between them. In germline, CDR1 is LNHNV, CDR2 YYDKDF (reference sequence). The CDR3 is 15 amino acids. CDR3 bases: TGTGCCACCAGCAGTCCCGGGACTGTAAACAATGAGCAGTTCTTC. It specifies CATSSPGTVNNEQFF. Based on the CDR3 plus reference TRBV15 and TRBJ2-1, the full variable domain is DAMVIQNPRYQVTQFGKPVTLSCSQTLNHNVMYWYQQKSSQAPKLLFHYYDKDFNNEADTPDNFQSRRPNTSFCFLDIRSPGLGDTAMYLCATSSPGTVNNEQFFGPGTRLTVL.

The table lists this clonotype with many counts. The chain joins TRBV12-3 or TRBV12-4 to TRBJ2-3; 10 positions match TRBD1. J was trimmed by 1 base and V by 5 bases; bases with no gene match: 9. There are 17 residues in the CDR3. The CDR3 DNA sequence: TGTGCCAGCAGTGTACTGACAGGGGGCTTTGGCACAGATACGCAGTATTTT. Translated, it gives CASSVLTGGFGTDTQYF.

The table lists this clonotype with many counts. The chain links TRBV12-3 or TRBV12-4 to TRBJ2-5; 7 bases line up with TRBD1. V was pared by 6 bases and J by 3 bases, with 10 bases of the junction left unmatched. This CDR3 has 15 amino acids. In DNA form, the CDR3 reads TGTGCCAGCAGCTTAACCGTTGACAGGGAAGAGACCCAGTACTTC. This translates into CASSLTVDREETQYF.

This clonotype was seen many times. This CDR3 reads CASSLPGTVNEQFF. The CDR3, as DNA: TGTGCCAGCAGCTTACCCGGGACGGTCAATGAGCAGTTCTTC. The V and J genes are TRBV7-9 and TRBJ2-1; D might be TRBD1 or TRBD2, each matching 5 bases. This CDR3 spans 14 amino acids. V lost 2 bases, J lost 6 bases, and 11 bases lay in between. Germline V gene sequence: CDR1 SEHNR, CDR2 FQNEAQ (reference sequence).

This clonotype was counted ten times or more. The chain links TRBV12-3 or TRBV12-4 to TRBJ1-5; D is possibly TRBD1 (5 bases). This CDR3 is 14 amino acids long. V lost 3 bases and J 1 base, leaving 7 bases between the germline ends. This chain's CDR3 is CASSFWTSNQPQHF. DNA of the CDR3: TGTGCCAGCAGTTTCTGGACAAGCAATCAGCCCCAGCATTTT.

This clonotype has a count of ten or more. This chain links TRBV15 with TRBJ2-7; D tentatively reads TRBD1 or TRBD2 (6 bases each). The V and J ends lost 1 base and 3 bases respectively, with 13 bases between them. This CDR3 has 15 amino acids. Germline V gene sequence: CDR1 LNHNV, CDR2 YYDKDF (reference sequence). CDR3 sequence reads: CATSRAGAGIYEQYF. The CDR3 DNA reads TGTGCCACCAGCAGAGCGGGGGCAGGGATCTACGAGCAGTACTTC.

This clonotype has a count of ten or more. The V and J genes are TRBV7-2 and TRBJ2-2; no reliable D call. Trimming removed 5 bases at V and 6 bases at J, with 13 bases between. The germline V gene has CDR1 SGHTA and CDR2 FQGNSA. The CDR3 loop spans 14 amino acids. CDR3 sequence (DNA): TGTGCCAGCAGCCCACTGGCGACCCCCGGGGAGCTGTTTTTT. The encoded protein is CASSPLATPGELFF.

A few counts support this clonotype. The chain combines TRBV7-3 with TRBJ2-6; D is ambiguous. V gave up 2 bases and J gave up 0 bases, with 5 bases separating them. Germline CDR1 and CDR2: SGHTA and FQGTGA. The CDR3 consists of 15 residues. The CDR3 DNA sequence: TGTGCCAGCAGCTTACGGGCCTCTGGGGCCAACGTCCTGACTTTC. Amino acids: CASSLRASGANVLTF. The whole variable domain, remainder taken from reference TRBV7-3 and TRBJ2-6, is GAGVSQTPSNKVTEKGKYVELRCDPISGHTALYWYRQSLGQGPEFLIYFQGTGAADDSGLPNDRFFAVRPEGSVSTLKIQRTERGDSAVYLCASSLRASGANVLTFGAGSRLTVL.

Ten or more counts support this clonotype. CDR3 region: CASRKGQGNSPLHF. The CDR3 coding sequence is TGCGCCAGCCGCAAGGGACAGGGAAATTCACCCCTCCACTTT. The chain has TRBV5-1 and TRBJ1-6; 9 bases map to TRBD1. The CDR3 length is 14 residues. The V segment lost 7 bases and the J segment 7 bases; nucleotides outside the gene matches: 6. Per germline, CDR1 SGHRS and CDR2 YFSETQ. Full variable domain (outside the CDR3, taken from reference TRBV5-1 and TRBJ1-6): KAGVTQTPRYLIKTRGQQVTLSCSPISGHRSVSWYQQTPGQGLQFLFEYFSETQRNKGNFPGRFSGRQFSNSRSEMNVSTLELGDSALYLCASRKGQGNSPLHFGNGTRLTVT.